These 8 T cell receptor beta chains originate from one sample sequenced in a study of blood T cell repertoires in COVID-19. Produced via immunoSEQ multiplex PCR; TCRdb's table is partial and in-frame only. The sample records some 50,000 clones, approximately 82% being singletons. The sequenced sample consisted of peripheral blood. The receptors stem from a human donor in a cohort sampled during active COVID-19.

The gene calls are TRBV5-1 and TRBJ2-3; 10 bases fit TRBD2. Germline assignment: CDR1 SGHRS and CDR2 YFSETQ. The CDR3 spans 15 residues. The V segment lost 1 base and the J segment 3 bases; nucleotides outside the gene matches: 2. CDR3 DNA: TGCGCCAGCAGCTTGCTAGCGGGAGTTACAGATACGCAGTATTTT. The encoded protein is CASSLLAGVTDTQYF. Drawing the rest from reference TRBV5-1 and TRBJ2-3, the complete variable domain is KAGVTQTPRYLIKTRGQQVTLSCSPISGHRSVSWYQQTPGQGLQFLFEYFSETQRNKGNFPGRFSGRQFSNSRSEMNVSTLELGDSALYLCASSLLAGVTDTQYFGPGTRLTVL.

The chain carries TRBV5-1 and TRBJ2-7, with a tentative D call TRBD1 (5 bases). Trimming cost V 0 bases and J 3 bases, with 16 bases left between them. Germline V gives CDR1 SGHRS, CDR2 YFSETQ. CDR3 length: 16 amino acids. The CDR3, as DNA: TGCGCCAGCAGCTTGGTCAGAGACAGCCTCCTCTACGAGCAGTACTTC. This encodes CASSLVRDSLLYEQYF.

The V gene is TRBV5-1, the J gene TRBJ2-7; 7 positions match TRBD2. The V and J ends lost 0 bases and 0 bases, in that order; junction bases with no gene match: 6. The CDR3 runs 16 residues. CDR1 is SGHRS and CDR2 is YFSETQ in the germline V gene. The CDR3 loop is CASSLAGGTGSYEQYF. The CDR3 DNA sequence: TGCGCCAGCAGCTTGGCCGGGGGGACTGGCTCCTACGAGCAGTACTTC.

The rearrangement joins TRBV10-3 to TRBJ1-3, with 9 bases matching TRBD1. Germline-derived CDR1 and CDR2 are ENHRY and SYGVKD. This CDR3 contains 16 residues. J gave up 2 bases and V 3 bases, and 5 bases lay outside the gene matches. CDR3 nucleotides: TGTGCCATCAGTGACACAGGGGGCGTACCTGGAAACACCATATATTTT. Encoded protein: CAISDTGGVPGNTIYF.

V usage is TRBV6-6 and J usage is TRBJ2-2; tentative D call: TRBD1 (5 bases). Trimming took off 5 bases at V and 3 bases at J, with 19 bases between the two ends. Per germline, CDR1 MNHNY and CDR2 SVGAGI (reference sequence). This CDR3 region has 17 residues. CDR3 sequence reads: CASSHRRQILHTGELFF. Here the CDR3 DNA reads TGTGCCAGCAGTCATCGCAGACAGATACTCCACACCGGGGAGCTGTTTTTT.

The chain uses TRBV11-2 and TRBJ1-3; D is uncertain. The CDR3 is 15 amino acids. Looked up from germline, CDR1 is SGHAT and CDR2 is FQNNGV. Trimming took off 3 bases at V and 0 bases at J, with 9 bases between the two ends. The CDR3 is CASSFSFLSGNTIYF. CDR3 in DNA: TGTGCCAGCAGCTTTTCTTTCCTCTCTGGAAACACCATATATTTT. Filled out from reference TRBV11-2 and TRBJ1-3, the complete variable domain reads EAGVAQSPRYKIIEKRQSVAFWCNPISGHATLYWYQQILGQGPKLLIQFQNNGVVDDSQLPKDRFSAERLKGVDSTLKIQPAKLEDSAVYLCASSFSFLSGNTIYFGEGSWLTVV.

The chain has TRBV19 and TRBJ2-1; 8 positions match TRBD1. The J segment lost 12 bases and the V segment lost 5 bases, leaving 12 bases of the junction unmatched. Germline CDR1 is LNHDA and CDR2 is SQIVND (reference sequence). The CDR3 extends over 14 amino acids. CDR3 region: CASSPGQDSLWQFF. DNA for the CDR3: TGTGCCAGTAGTCCGGGACAGGATTCCCTTTGGCAGTTCTTC. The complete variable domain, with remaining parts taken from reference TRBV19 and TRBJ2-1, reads DGGITQSPKYLFRKEGQNVTLSCEQNLNHDAMYWYRQDPGQGLRLIYYSQIVNDFQKGDIAEGYSVSREKKESFPLTVTSAQKNPTAFYLCASSPGQDSLWQFFGPGTRLTVL.

CDR3 in DNA: TGTGCCTCCGGACAGGGGACTCACGAAGCTTTCTTT. Its protein product is CASGQGTHEAFF. The V and J genes are TRBV18 and TRBJ1-1; 9 bases fit TRBD1. The CDR3 consists of 12 residues. Germline V CDR1 and CDR2: KGHSH, LQKENI. Germline trimming cut 11 bases from V and 8 bases from J; bases unmatched to any gene: 9.